This is a list of T cell receptor beta chains from one sample in a study of T cells after yellow fever vaccination. TCRdb recomputed calls from the 5' RACE reads with MiXCR, one row per CDR3 protein. The data hold around 360,000 distinct CDR3 sequences, with 9.5% to 13% observed a single time. The source was PBMCs, collected on the day of the first yellow fever vaccination. Receptors originate from a young man who received the YFV17D yellow fever vaccine. Each CDR3 is given with its conserved first and last residue. The D gene is left open where the match is weak. Part of the rows lack a size; the others show once, few, many or a class for expanded clones.

clone size	V gene	D gene	J gene	CDR3 protein	CDR3 DNA
few	TRBV7-3	.	TRBJ1-6	CASSLRGVSSPLHF	TGTGCCAGCAGCTTAAGAGGGGTGAGCTCACCCCTCCACTTT
.	TRBV3-1	.	TRBJ2-5	CASSQEQAASLETQYF	TGTGCCAGCAGCCAAGAACAAGCGGCGTCCCTGGAGACCCAGTACTTC
.	TRBV10-3	TRBD1	TRBJ1-1	CAISATGSDTEAFF	TGTGCCATCAGTGCGACAGGGTCCGACACTGAAGCTTTCTTT
.	TRBV12-3/TRBV12-4	.	TRBJ1-1	CASSFWGDTEAFF	TGTGCCAGCAGTTTTTGGGGGGACACTGAAGCTTTCTTT
few	TRBV6-1	.	TRBJ1-1	CASSEMLNTEAFF	TGTGCCAGCAGTGAAATGCTGAACACTGAAGCTTTCTTT
.	TRBV5-4	.	TRBJ2-5	CASSSAGIGGQETQYF	TGTGCCAGCAGCTCAGCGGGCATCGGGGGCCAAGAGACCCAGTACTTC
few	TRBV29-1	.	TRBJ1-2	CSVGVSGIGYTF	TGCAGCGTTGGGGTGTCAGGGATTGGCTACACCTTC
.	TRBV5-6	.	TRBJ1-2	CASSLGRDYGYTF	TGTGCCAGCAGCTTGGGCAGGGACTATGGCTACACCTTC
.	TRBV3-1	TRBD2	TRBJ2-3	CASSLLKTSGTDTQYF	TGTGCCAGCAGCCTGCTCAAGACTAGCGGCACAGATACGCAGTATTTT
many	TRBV5-1	TRBD2	TRBJ2-2	CASSSWTSGANTGELFF	TGCGCCAGCAGCTCGTGGACTAGCGGGGCGAACACCGGGGAGCTGTTTTTT
.	TRBV6-1	.	TRBJ1-1	CASSRPGGGTEAFF	TGTGCCAGCAGCCGCCCGGGGGGAGGCACTGAAGCTTTCTTT
.	TRBV6-2/TRBV6-3	TRBD2	TRBJ2-3	CASRPSGGAKDTQYF	TGTGCCAGCAGACCCAGCGGGGGGGCAAAAGATACGCAGTATTTT
.	TRBV7-2	TRBD2	TRBJ2-2	CASKNGGANTGELFF	TGTGCCAGCAAAAACGGGGGGGCGAACACCGGGGAGCTGTTTTTT
.	TRBV6-5	.	TRBJ2-7	CASSYLGAPYEQYF	TGTGCCAGCAGTTACTTGGGGGCTCCCTACGAGCAGTACTTC
few	TRBV4-2	.	TRBJ1-5	CASSQENGGWSNQPQHF	TGTGCCAGCAGCCAAGAAAACGGTGGGTGGAGCAATCAGCCCCAGCATTTT
.	TRBV4-3	.	TRBJ2-1	CASSQDSVATLRNEQFF	TGCGCCAGCAGCCAAGATTCCGTGGCTACCCTGCGGAATGAGCAGTTCTTC
.	TRBV7-2	TRBD1	TRBJ2-1	CASLGQGSYNEQFF	TGTGCCAGCTTGGGACAGGGGTCCTACAATGAGCAGTTCTTC
few	TRBV29-1	.	TRBJ1-5	CSEEDSNQPQHF	TGCAGCGAGGAGGATAGCAATCAGCCCCAGCATTTT
.	TRBV20-1	.	TRBJ1-1	CSARKLRQLNTEAFF	TGCAGTGCTAGAAAATTGCGACAGTTGAACACTGAAGCTTTCTTT
few	TRBV4-1	TRBD1	TRBJ1-3	CASSQDRDRNAGNTIYF	TGCGCCAGCAGCCAAGATAGGGACAGGAATGCTGGAAACACCATATATTTT